These 19 T cell receptor beta chains were sequenced from one sample in a study of blood T cells in healthy people across ages. PCR was performed a second time for about 6 to 11 cycles using a sample-barcoded 5' primer and a J-beta primer mix. TCRdb recomputed calls from the 5' RACE reads with MiXCR, one row per CDR3 protein. The sample contains approximately 780,000 distinct CDR3 sequences, 20% to 30% of which appear only once. These data are also associated with another study on T cells of mothers and their children.

Sequencing input: blood. These receptors all stem from a boy aged 5-17 years in good health.

This clonotype showed up many times. At one end the junction does not follow the germline gene, possibly because of a read error. The rearrangement uses TRBV5-1 and TRBJ2-5, with 8 bases identical to TRBD1. Germline CDR1 reads SGHRS; CDR2 reads YFSETQ. The CDR3 length is 13 residues. The CDR3 DNA reads as TGTGCCAGCAGCACGACAGGGGAAGAGACCCAGTACTTC. Amino acids: CASSTTGEETQYF.

This clonotype was seen more than once but under ten times. The chain combines TRBV6-4 with TRBJ2-1; 11 nucleotides match TRBD2. The germline V gene has CDR1 MRHNA and CDR2 SNTAGT. With V trimmed by 2 bases and J by 6 bases, 6 bases remained unmatched. This CDR3 spans 16 amino acids. The CDR3 loop is CASSDGGTSGSNEQFF. The CDR3 DNA sequence: TGTGCCAGCAGTGACGGAGGGACTAGCGGAAGCAATGAGCAGTTCTTC.

The V and J genes are TRBV5-1 and TRBJ2-1; D is uncertain. The J call is doubtful: the DNA matches TRBJ2-7 better. The CDR3 contains 12 residues. Per the germline V gene, CDR1 is SGHRS and CDR2 is YFSETQ. CDR3 residues: CASSPDGYEQYV. The CDR3 DNA follows: TGCGCCAGCAGCCCGGACGGGTACGAGCAGTACGTC.

As regards this clonotype: It may be a read error: a sequence one base away is much more abundant. The rearrangement joins TRBV2 to TRBJ2-1; 7 positions agree with TRBD2. V lost 6 bases to trimming and J lost 9 bases; unmatched junction nucleotides: 11. Germline V CDR1 and CDR2: SNHLY, FYNNEI. This CDR3 is 14 amino acids long. The CDR3 is CASSSTSYFSEQFF. CDR3 sequence (DNA): TGTGCCAGCAGCTCGACTAGCTATTTTAGTGAGCAGTTCTTC.

The sample holds a few counts of this clonotype. V usage is TRBV29-1 and J usage is TRBJ1-3; D might be TRBD1 (6 bases). The V gene's germline CDR1 is SQVTM and CDR2 ANQGSEA. V shed 7 bases and J shed 3 bases, with 10 bases lying between them. The CDR3 is made up of 12 amino acids. DNA for the CDR3: TGCAGCGGCCAGGGGTTTGGAAACACCATATATTTT. This sequence encodes CSGQGFGNTIYF.

This clonotype was counted between two and nine times. The chain recombines TRBV5-1 with TRBJ2-5; unclear D gene. With the DNA end fitting TRBJ2-1 better, the J assignment may be wrong. The CDR3 covers 14 residues. Germline lookup yields CDR1 SGHRS and CDR2 YFSETQ. CDR3 residues: CASSLALTYNEQFF. The CDR3, as DNA: TGCGCCAGCAGCTTGGCCCTGACCTACAATGAGCAGTTCTTC.

This clonotype was detected a few times. This chain links TRBV29-1 with TRBJ2-5, with a weak D call TRBD1 (6 bases). Trimming removed 7 bases from V and 4 bases from J, with 13 bases in between. The CDR3 sequence is 12 residues long. Germline CDR1 is SQVTM and CDR2 is ANQGSEA. CDR3 bases: TGCAGCGCCTCACAGGGAGCAGAGACCCAGTACTTC. This sequence encodes CSASQGAETQYF. Drawing the rest from reference TRBV29-1 and TRBJ2-5, the complete variable domain is SAVISQKPSRDICQRGTSLTIQCQVDSQVTMMFWYRQQPGQSLTLIATANQGSEATYESGFVIDKFPISRPNLTFSTLTVSNMSPEDSSIYLCSASQGAETQYFGPGTRLLVL.

The rearrangement joins TRBV29-1 to TRBJ2-2; D gene uncertain. The V end lost 7 bases, the J end lost 7 bases, and 10 bases lay between the germline ends. CDR3 length: 11 amino acids. CDR1 and CDR2 from the germline V gene are SQVTM and ANQGSEA. The CDR3 region has the DNA TGCAGCGGTAGGGTTATCGGGGAGCTGTTTTTT. It encodes CSGRVIGELFF.

There are a few counts of this clonotype. The chain joins TRBV7-2 to TRBJ2-2, with 9 bases matching TRBD2. This CDR3 comprises 17 residues. Losses at the gene ends were 5 bases for V and 7 bases for J; bases not matched to a gene: 14. CDR1 SGHTA and CDR2 FQGNSA come from the germline V gene. CDR3 DNA: TGTGCCAGCAGCCACCGAAGTAGCGGGGGTGGGGGCGGGGAGCTGTTTTTT. Protein: CASSHRSSGGGGGELFF.

This clonotype has a handful of counts. A read error may produce the germline difference seen at one junction end. The rearrangement joins TRBV5-1 to TRBJ2-7; the D gene could be TRBD1 or TRBD2 (5 bases each). This CDR3 spans 15 amino acids. The germline CDR1 and CDR2 sequences are SGHRS and YFSETQ. The chain's CDR3 is CASSFLTDVGDEQHF. In DNA form, the CDR3 reads TGCGCCAGCAGCTTTTTAACGGACGTTGGGGACGAGCAGCACTTC.

This clonotype was seen a few times. This chain connects TRBV9 to TRBJ2-1, with 8 bases that match TRBD2. With V trimmed by 4 bases and J by 9 bases, 12 bases remained unmatched. Germline CDR1 and CDR2: SGDLS and YYNGEE. This CDR3 has 15 amino acids. The CDR3 sequence is CASSPRSGVLFEQFF. The CDR3 nucleotides read TGTGCCAGCAGCCCCCGTAGCGGGGTATTATTTGAGCAGTTCTTC.

V is TRBV7-6 and J is TRBJ1-1; D possibly corresponds to TRBD1 (6 bases). This CDR3 region has 15 residues. Trimming took 4 bases from V and 0 from J, leaving 12 bases between them. The germline gives CDR1 SGHVS, CDR2 FNYEAQ. As DNA, the CDR3 is TGTGCCAGCAGCTCCTACAGGGAAATGAACACTGAAGCTTTCTTT. Its protein is CASSSYREMNTEAFF. Full variable domain (rest looked up from reference TRBV7-6 and TRBJ1-1): GAGVSQSPRYKVTKRGQDVALRCDPISGHVSLYWYRQALGQGPEFLTYFNYEAQQDKSGLPNDRFSAERPEGSISTLTIQRTEQRDSAMYRCASSSYREMNTEAFFGQGTRLTVV.

The V call is TRBV7-3, the J call TRBJ2-6; no reliable D call. Germline V CDR1 and CDR2: SGHTA, FQGTGA. This CDR3 is 14 amino acids long. The germline V and J ends were trimmed by 1 base and 5 bases, with 6 bases remaining between them. The CDR3 DNA sequence: TGTGCCAGCAGCTTAAACCGCTGGGCCAACGTCCTGACTTTC. This translates into CASSLNRWANVLTF.

The rearrangement uses TRBV7-9 and TRBJ2-5; possibly TRBD1 for D (7 bases). CDR3 length equals 16 residues. Germline V CDR1 and CDR2: SEHNR, FQNEAQ (reference sequence). V was shortened by 6 bases and J by 5 bases, with 22 bases between the two germline ends. The CDR3 is CASRDTGGGVGETQYF. The CDR3 region has the DNA TGTGCCAGCAGGGACACTGGAGGGGGCGTCGGGGAGACCCAGTACTTC.

The chain carries TRBV6-6 and TRBJ1-5, with 8 bases that match TRBD1. V was pared by 1 base and J by 5 bases, with 4 bases of the junction left unmatched. The CDR3 has 15 residues. Germline values: CDR1 MNHNY, CDR2 SVGAGI (reference sequence). The CDR3 sequence: CASSYFGTGYQPQHF. CDR3 coding DNA: TGTGCCAGCAGTTACTTTGGGACAGGATATCAGCCCCAGCATTTT.

The chain joins TRBV6-1 to TRBJ1-2; D unresolved. The V gene's germline CDR1 is MNHNS and CDR2 SASEGT. Deletions cut 2 bases from V and 4 bases from J, with 23 bases between. CDR3 length: 18 residues. The CDR3, as DNA: TGTGCCAGCAGTGAAATCTTCAATGTCCAGGCCCATCCCTATGGCTACACCTTC. This codes for CASSEIFNVQAHPYGYTF.

Notes on this clonotype: One end of the junction does not line up with germline, which may come from a read error. This sequence joins TRBV7-7 and TRBJ2-5, with 11 nucleotides matching TRBD2. Looked up from germline, CDR1 is SSHAT and CDR2 is FNYEAQ (reference sequence). This CDR3 region has 15 residues. CDR3 DNA sequence: TGTGCTAGCAGCGCGAGACTAGCGGGGCAAGAGACCCAGTACTTC. Translation gives CASSARLAGQETQYF.

This clonotype has a handful of counts. This sequence joins TRBV7-2 and TRBJ2-6; D unresolved. Germline CDR1 and CDR2: SGHTA and FQGNSA. This CDR3 spans 15 amino acids. Trimming shortened V by 3 bases and J by 1 base, and 7 bases separated the two germline ends. The CDR3 DNA is TGTGCCAGCAGCTTTACAGTATCTGGGGCCAACGTCCTGACTTTC. Amino acids: CASSFTVSGANVLTF.

The rearrangement links TRBV20-1 to TRBJ1-5, with D maybe TRBD1 (6 bases). Germline-derived CDR1 and CDR2 are DFQATT and SNEGSKA (reference sequence). V was shortened by 5 bases and J by 6 bases, with 14 bases between the two germline ends. The CDR3 has 13 residues. The CDR3 region has the DNA TGCAGTGCTCGGAAGGGGGAAGTTCAGCCCCAGCATTTT. Its translation: CSARKGEVQPQHF.